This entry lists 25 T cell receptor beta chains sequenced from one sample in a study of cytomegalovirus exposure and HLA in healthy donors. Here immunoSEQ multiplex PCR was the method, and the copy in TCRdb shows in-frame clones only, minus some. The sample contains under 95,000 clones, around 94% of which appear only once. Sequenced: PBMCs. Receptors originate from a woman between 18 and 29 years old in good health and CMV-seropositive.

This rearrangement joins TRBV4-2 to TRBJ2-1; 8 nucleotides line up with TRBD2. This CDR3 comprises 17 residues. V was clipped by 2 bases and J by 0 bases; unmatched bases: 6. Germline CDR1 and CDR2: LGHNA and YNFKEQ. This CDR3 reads CASSQTSGRSSYNEQFF. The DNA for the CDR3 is TGTGCCAGCAGCCAAACTAGCGGAAGGAGCTCCTACAATGAGCAGTTCTTC.

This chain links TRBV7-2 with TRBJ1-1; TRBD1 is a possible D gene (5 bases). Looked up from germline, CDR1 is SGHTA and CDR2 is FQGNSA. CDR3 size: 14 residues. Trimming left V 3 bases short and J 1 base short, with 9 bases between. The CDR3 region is CASSLWGQNTEAFF. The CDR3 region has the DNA TGTGCCAGCAGCTTGTGGGGCCAGAACACTGAAGCTTTCTTT.

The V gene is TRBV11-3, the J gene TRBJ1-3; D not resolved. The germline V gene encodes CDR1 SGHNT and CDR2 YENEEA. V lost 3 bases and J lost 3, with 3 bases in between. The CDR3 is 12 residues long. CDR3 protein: CASSFSGNTIYF. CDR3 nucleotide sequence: TGTGCCAGCAGCTTTAGTGGAAACACCATATATTTT.

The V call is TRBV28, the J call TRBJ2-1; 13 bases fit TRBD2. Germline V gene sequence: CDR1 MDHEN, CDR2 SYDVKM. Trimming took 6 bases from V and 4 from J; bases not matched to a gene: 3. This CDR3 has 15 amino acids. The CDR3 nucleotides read TGTGCCAGCAGCCAGGGACTAGCGGGGTACAATGAGCAGTTCTTC. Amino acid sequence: CASSQGLAGYNEQFF. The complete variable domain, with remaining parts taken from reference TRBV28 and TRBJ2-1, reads DVKVTQSSRYLVKRTGEKVFLECVQDMDHENMFWYRQDPGLGLRLIYFSYDVKMKEKGDIPEGYSVSREKKERFSLILESASTNQTSMYLCASSQGLAGYNEQFFGPGTRLTVL.

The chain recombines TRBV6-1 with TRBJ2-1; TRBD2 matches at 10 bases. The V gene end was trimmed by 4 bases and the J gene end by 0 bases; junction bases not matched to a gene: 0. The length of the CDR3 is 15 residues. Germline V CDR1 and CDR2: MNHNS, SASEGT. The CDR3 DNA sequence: TGTGCCAGCAGTGTAGCGGGGGGCTCCTACAATGAGCAGTTCTTC. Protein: CASSVAGGSYNEQFF.

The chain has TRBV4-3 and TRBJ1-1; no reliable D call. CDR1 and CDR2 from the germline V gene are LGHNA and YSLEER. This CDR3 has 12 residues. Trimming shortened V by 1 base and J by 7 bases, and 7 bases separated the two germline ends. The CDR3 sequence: CASSQAGNEAFF. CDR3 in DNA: TGCGCCAGCAGCCAAGCGGGGAATGAAGCTTTCTTT.

Here the CDR3 DNA reads TGTGCCAGCAGCGACCAAACTAGCGCCGGGCAGTTCTTC. It specifies CASSDQTSAGQFF. The genes are TRBV7-9 and TRBJ2-1; 7 bases are a match to TRBD2. Losses at the gene ends were 5 bases for V and 12 bases for J; bases not matched to a gene: 10. Germline CDR1 is SEHNR and CDR2 is FQNEAQ (reference sequence). This CDR3 is built from 13 residues.

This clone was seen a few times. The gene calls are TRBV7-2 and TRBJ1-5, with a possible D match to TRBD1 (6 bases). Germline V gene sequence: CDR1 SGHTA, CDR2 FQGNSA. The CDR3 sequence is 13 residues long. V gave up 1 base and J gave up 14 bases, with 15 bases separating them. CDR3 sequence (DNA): TGTGCCAGCAGCTTAGACAAGGGGGTTGCGAAGCATTTT. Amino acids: CASSLDKGVAKHF.

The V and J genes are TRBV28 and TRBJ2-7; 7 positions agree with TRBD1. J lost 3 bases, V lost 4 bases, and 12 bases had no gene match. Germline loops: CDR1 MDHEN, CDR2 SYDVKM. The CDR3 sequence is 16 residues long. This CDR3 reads CASSSADRAPFYEQYF. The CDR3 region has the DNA TGTGCCAGCAGTTCAGCCGACAGGGCCCCCTTCTACGAGCAGTACTTC. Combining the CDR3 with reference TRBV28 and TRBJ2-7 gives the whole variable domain DVKVTQSSRYLVKRTGEKVFLECVQDMDHENMFWYRQDPGLGLRLIYFSYDVKMKEKGDIPEGYSVSREKKERFSLILESASTNQTSMYLCASSSADRAPFYEQYFGPGTRLTVT.

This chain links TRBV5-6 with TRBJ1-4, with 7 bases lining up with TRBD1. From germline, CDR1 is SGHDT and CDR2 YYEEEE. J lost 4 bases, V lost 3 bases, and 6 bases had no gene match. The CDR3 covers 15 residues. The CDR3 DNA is TGTGCCAGCAGCTCCCGGGACAGCCTTAATGAAAAACTGTTTTTT. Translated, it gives CASSSRDSLNEKLFF.

CDR3 in amino acids: CASSSGAVSIQYF. CDR3 DNA: TGTGCCAGCAGTAGCGGGGCGGTCTCAATTCAGTACTTC. This chain links TRBV6-5 with TRBJ2-4; 7 bases line up with TRBD2. Per the germline V gene, CDR1 is MNHEY and CDR2 is SVGAGI. The CDR3 has 13 residues. Losses at the gene ends were 5 bases for V and 10 bases for J; bases not matched to a gene: 8.

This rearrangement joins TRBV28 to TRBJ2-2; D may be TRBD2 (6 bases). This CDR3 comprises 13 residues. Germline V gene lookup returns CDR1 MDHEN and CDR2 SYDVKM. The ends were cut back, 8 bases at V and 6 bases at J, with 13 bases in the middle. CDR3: CASCQTSPGELFF. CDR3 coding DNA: TGTGCCAGCTGCCAGACTAGTCCCGGGGAGCTGTTTTTT.

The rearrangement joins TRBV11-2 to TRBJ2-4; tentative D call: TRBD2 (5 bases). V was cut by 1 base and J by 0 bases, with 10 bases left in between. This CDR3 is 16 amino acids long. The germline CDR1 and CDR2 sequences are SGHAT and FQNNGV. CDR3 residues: CASSLGGRGAKNIQYF. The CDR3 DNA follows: TGTGCCAGCAGCTTAGGGGGTCGGGGAGCCAAAAACATTCAGTACTTC.

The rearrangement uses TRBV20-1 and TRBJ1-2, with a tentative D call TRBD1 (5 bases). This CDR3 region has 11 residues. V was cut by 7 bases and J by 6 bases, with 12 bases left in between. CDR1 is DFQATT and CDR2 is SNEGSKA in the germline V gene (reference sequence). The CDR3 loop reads CSVGPGNGYTF. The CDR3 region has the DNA TGCAGTGTCGGCCCAGGGAATGGCTACACCTTC.

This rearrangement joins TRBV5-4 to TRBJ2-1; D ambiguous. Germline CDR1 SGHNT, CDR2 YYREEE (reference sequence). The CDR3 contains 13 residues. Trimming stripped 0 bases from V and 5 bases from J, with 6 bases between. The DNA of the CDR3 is TGTGCCAGCAGCTTGGGGCAGGACAATGAGCAGTTCTTC. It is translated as CASSLGQDNEQFF. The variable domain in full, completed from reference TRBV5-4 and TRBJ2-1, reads ETGVTQSPTHLIKTRGQQVTLRCSSQSGHNTVSWYQQALGQGPQFIFQYYREEENGRGNFPPRFSGLQFPNYSSELNVNALELDDSALYLCASSLGQDNEQFFGPGTRLTVL.

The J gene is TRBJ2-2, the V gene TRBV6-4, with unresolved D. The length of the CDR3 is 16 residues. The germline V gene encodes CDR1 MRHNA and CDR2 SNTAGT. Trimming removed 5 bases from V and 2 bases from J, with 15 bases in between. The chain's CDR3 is CASSPDTVSNTGELFF. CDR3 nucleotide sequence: TGTGCCAGCAGTCCAGACACGGTTTCCAACACCGGGGAGCTGTTTTTT.

DNA of the CDR3: TGCGCCAGCAGCTACGCCACCCTCGGACAGGGGACCTACGAGCAGTACTTC. Translation: CASSYATLGQGTYEQYF. V gene TRBV5-1 combines with J gene TRBJ2-7, with TRBD1 identical over 9 bases. CDR1 and CDR2 from the germline V gene are SGHRS and YFSETQ. The CDR3 runs to 17 residues. The V and J ends lost 3 bases and 2 bases, in that order; junction bases with no gene match: 12.

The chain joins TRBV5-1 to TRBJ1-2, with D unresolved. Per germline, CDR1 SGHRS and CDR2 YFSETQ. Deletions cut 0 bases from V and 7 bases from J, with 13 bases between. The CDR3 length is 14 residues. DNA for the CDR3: TGCGCCAGCAGCTTGGGGGCGGGGATCCCTGGCTACACCTTC. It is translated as CASSLGAGIPGYTF.

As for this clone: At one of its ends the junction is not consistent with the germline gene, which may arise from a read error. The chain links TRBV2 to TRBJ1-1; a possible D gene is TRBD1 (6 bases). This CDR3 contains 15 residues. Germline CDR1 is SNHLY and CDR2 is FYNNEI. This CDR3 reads CASNEMGDMNTEAFF. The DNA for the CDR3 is TGTGCCAGCAATGAAATGGGGGACATGAACACTGAAGCTTTCTTT.

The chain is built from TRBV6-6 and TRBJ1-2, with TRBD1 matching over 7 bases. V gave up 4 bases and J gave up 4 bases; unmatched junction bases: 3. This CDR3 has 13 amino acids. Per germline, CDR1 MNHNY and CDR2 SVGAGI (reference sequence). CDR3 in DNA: TGTGCCAGCAGTTCGCAGGGGGTCTATGGCTACACCTTC. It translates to CASSSQGVYGYTF.

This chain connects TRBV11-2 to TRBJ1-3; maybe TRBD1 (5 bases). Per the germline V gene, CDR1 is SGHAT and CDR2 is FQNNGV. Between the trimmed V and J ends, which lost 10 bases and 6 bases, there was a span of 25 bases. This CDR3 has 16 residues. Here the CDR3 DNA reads TGTGCCACCAAGGGGCCGGCGCAGCCCAAAGAAAACACCATATATTTT. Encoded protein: CATKGPAQPKENTIYF.

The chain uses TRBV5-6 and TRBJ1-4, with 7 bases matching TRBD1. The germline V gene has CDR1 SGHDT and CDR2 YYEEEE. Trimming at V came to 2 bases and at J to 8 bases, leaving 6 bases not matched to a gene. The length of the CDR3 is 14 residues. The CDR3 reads CASSLGTDPEKLFF. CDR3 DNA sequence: TGTGCCAGCAGCTTAGGGACAGACCCCGAAAAACTGTTTTTT.

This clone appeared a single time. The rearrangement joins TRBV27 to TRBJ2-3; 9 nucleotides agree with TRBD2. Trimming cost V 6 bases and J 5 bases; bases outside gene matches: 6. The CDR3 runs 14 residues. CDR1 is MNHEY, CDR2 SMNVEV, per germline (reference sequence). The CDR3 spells CASRLAGYIDTQYF. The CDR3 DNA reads TGTGCCAGCAGGCTAGCGGGGTACATAGATACGCAGTATTTT.

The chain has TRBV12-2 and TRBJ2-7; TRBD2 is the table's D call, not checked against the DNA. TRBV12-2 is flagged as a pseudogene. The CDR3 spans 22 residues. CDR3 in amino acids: CASRLGRVDGTSGFTSDYEQYF. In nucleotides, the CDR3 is TGTGCAAGTCGCTTAGGGCGGGTCGATGGGACTAGCGGTTTTACCTCGGACTACGAGCAGTACTTC.

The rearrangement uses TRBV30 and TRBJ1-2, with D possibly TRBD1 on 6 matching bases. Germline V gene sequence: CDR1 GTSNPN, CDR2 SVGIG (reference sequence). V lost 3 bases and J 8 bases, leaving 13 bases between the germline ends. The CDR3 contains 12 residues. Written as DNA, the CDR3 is TGTGCCTGGAGCGGGGCAGGGGTCGGCTACACCTTC. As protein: CAWSGAGVGYTF.